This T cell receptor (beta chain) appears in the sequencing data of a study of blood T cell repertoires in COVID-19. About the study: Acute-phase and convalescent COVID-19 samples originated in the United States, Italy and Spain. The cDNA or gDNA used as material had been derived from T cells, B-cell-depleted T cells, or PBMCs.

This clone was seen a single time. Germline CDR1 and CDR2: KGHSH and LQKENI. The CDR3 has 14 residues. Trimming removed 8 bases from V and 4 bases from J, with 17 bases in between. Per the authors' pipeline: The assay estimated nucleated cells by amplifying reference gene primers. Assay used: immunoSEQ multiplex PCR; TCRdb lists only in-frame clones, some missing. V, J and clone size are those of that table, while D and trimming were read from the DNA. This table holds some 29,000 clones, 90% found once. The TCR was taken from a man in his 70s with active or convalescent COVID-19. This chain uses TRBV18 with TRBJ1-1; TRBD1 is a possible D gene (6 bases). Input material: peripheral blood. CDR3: CASREDSLSTEAFF. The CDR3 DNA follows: TGTGCCAGCAGAGAGGACAGCTTGAGCACTGAAGCTTTCTTT.